Included here is one TCR beta chain sequence, with context. This specimen comes from a study of OX40 agonist ivuxolimab in advanced cancers. The CDR3 sequence is 14 residues long. Per germline, CDR1 SGHRS and CDR2 YFSETQ. V shed 0 bases, J shed 6 bases, and the junction held 5 bases outside the gene matches. TCRdb keeps only in-frame clones here, not all; method: immunoSEQ multiplex PCR. This sample carries fewer than 70,000 clones, roughly nine tenths of them seen once, and the ten largest clones take about 0.63%. The source is an adult with an advanced solid tumor such as melanoma, head and neck, liver or kidney cancer. Material: CD4+ or CD8+ T cells sorted from blood, obtained in a trial of the OX40 agonist ivuxolimab. V usage is TRBV5-1 and J usage is TRBJ1-2; 7 nucleotides line up with TRBD1. CDR3 DNA sequence: TGCGCCAGCAGCTTGGGACAGGGTAGGGATGGCTACACCTTC. Its protein is CASSLGQGRDGYTF.